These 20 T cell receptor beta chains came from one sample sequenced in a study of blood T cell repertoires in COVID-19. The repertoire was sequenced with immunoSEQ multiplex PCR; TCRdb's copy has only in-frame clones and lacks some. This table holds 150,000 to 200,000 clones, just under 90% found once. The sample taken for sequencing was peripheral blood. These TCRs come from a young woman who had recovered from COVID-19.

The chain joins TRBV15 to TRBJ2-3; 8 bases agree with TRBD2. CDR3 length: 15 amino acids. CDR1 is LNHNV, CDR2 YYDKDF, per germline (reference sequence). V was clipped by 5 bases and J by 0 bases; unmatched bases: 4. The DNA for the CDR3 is TGTGCCACCAGCCTTAAGCGGGGGAGCACAGATACGCAGTATTTT. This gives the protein CATSLKRGSTDTQYF.

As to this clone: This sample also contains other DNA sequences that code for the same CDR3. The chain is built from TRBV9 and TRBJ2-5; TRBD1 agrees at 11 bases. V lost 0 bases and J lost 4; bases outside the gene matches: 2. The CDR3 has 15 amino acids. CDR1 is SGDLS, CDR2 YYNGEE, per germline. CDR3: CASSVGDRGVETQYF. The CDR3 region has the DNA TGTGCCAGCAGCGTAGGGGACAGGGGGGTAGAGACCCAGTACTTC.

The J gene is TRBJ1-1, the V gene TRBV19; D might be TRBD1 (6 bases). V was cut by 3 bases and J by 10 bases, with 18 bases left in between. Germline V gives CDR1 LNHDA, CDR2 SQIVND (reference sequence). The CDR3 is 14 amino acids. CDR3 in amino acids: CASSIRLEQGRAFF. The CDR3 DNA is TGTGCCAGTAGTATCCGTCTCGAACAGGGACGAGCTTTCTTT.

The CDR3 nucleotides read TGTGCCAGCATGAGCCTAGCGGGGGGACAAGAGACCCAGTACTTC. Its translation is CASMSLAGGQETQYF. This chain connects TRBV27 to TRBJ2-5; 11 positions match TRBD2. V lost 7 bases, J lost 2 bases, and 6 bases stayed unmatched. This CDR3 contains 15 residues. Germline V lookup: CDR1 MNHEY, CDR2 SMNVEV (reference sequence).

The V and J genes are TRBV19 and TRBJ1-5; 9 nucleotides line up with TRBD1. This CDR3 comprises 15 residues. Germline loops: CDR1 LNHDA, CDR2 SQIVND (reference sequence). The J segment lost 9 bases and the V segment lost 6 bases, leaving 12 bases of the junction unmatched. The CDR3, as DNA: TGTGCCAGTAGGAAAGTGGGGACAGGGTTCGGGCCCCAGCATTTT. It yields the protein CASRKVGTGFGPQHF.

DNA of the CDR3: TGTGCCAGCAGTTTATCGACAGGGCTAGCGGGAGTACGGAATGAGCAGTTCTTC. Amino acid sequence: CASSLSTGLAGVRNEQFF. V usage is TRBV27 and J usage is TRBJ2-1; 10 nucleotides match TRBD2. Per germline, CDR1 MNHEY and CDR2 SMNVEV (reference sequence). V lost 0 bases to trimming and J lost 7 bases; unmatched junction nucleotides: 12. CDR3 length equals 18 residues.

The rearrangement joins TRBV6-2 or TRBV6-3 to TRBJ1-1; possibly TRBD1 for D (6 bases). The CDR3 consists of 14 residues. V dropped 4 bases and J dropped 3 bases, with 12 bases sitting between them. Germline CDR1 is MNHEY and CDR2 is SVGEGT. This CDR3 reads CASSFGQWDTEAFF. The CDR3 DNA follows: TGTGCCAGCAGTTTTGGACAGTGGGACACTGAAGCTTTCTTT.

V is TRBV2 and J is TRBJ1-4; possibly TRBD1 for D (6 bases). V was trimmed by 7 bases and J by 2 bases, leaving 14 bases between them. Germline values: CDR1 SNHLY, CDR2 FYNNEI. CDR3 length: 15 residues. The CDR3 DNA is TGTGCCAGCAACAGGGCGGTGGAGACTAATGAAAAACTGTTTTTT. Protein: CASNRAVETNEKLFF.

The CDR3 loop is CASSLQGGNTEAFF. CDR3 nucleotide sequence: TGTGCCAGCAGCCTACAGGGGGGGAACACTGAAGCTTTCTTT. The chain uses TRBV27 and TRBJ1-1; 8 bases fit TRBD1. Trimming removed 6 bases from V and 1 base from J; junction bases left unmatched: 4. This CDR3 comprises 14 residues. Looked up from germline, CDR1 is MNHEY and CDR2 is SMNVEV (reference sequence).

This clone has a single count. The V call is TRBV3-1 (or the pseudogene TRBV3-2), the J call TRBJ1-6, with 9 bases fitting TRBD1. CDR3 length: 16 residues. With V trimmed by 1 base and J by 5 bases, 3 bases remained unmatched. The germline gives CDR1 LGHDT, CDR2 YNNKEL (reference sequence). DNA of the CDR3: TGTGCCAGCAGCCAAGCATGGACAGGGGATAATTCACCCCTCCACTTT. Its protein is CASSQAWTGDNSPLHF.

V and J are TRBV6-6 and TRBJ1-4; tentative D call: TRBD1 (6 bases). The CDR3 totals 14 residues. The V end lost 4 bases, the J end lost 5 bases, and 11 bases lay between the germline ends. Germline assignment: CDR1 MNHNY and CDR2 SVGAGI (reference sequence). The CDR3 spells CASSLDSENEKLFF. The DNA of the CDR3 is TGTGCCAGCAGTTTGGACAGTGAGAATGAAAAACTGTTTTTT.

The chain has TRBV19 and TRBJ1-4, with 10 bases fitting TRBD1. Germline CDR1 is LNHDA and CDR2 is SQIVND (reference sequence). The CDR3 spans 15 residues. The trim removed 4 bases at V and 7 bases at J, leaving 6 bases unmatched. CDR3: CASSTNRDRGEKLFF. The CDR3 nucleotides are TGTGCCAGTAGTACCAACCGGGACAGGGGTGAAAAACTGTTTTTT.

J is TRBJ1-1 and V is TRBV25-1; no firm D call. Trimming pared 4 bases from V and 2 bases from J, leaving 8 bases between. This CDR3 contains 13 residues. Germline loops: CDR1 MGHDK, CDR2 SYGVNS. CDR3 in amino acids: CASSGFRNTEAFF. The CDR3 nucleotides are TGTGCCAGCAGTGGTTTCAGAAACACTGAAGCTTTCTTT.

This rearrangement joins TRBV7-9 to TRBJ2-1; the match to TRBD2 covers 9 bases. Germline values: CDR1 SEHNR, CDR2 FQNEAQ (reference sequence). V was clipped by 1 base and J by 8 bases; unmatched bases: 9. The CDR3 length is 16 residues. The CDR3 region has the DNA TGTGCCAGCAGCTTAGTTGCGGGAGGGCTTCGGGATGAGCAGTTCTTC. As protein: CASSLVAGGLRDEQFF.

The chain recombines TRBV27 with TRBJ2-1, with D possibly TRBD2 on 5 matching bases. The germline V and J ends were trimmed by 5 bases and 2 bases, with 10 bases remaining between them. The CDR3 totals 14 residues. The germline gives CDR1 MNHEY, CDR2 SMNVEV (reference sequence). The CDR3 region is CASSRSEAYNEQFF. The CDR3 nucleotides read TGTGCCAGCAGTCGCTCGGAGGCCTACAATGAGCAGTTCTTC.

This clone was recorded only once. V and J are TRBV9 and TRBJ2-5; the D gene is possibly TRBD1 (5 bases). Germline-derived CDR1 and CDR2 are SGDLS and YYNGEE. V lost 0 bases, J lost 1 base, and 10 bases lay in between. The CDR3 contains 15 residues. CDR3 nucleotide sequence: TGTGCCAGCAGCGTAGAAAGGGGCCCCCAAGAGACCCAGTACTTC. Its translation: CASSVERGPQETQYF.

This CDR3 is CASSPGQGASEKLFF. CDR3 DNA: TGTGCCAGCTCACCCGGACAGGGTGCGAGTGAAAAACTGTTTTTT. The chain employs TRBV18 and TRBJ1-4; 8 bases fit TRBD1. CDR1 KGHSH and CDR2 LQKENI come from the germline V gene. This CDR3 has 15 residues. Trimming took 3 bases from V and 7 from J; bases not matched to a gene: 7.

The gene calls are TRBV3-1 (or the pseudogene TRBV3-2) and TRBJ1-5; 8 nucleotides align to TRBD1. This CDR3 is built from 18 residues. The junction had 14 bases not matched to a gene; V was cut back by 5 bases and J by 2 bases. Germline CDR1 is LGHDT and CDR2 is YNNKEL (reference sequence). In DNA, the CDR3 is TGTGCCAGCAGCTCCCCATTGGGGGACAGGTGCGGCAATCAGCCCCAGCATTTT. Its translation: CASSSPLGDRCGNQPQHF.

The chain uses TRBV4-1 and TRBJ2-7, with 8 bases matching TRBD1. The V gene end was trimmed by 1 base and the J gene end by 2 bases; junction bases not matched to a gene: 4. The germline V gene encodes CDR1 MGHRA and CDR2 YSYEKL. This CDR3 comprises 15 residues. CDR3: CASSQGQGATYEQYF. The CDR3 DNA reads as TGCGCCAGCAGCCAAGGGCAGGGGGCAACCTACGAGCAGTACTTC.

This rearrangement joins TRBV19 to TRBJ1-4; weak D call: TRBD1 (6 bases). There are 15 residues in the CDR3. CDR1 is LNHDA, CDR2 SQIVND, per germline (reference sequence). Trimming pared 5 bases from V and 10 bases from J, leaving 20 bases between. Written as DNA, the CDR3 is TGTGCCAGTAGTCCAGGGACAATGGCTTCTGGAAAACTGTTTTTT. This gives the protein CASSPGTMASGKLFF.